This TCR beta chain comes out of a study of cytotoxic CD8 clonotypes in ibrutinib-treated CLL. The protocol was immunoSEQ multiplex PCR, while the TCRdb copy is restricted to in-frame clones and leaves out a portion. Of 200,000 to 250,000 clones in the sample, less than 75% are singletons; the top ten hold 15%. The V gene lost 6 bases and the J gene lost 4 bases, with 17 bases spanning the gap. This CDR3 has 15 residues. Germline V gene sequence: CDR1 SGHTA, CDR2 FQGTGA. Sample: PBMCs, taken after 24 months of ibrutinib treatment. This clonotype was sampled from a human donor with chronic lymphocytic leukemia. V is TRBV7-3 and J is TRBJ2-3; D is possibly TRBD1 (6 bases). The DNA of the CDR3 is TGTGCCAGCAGGTCACCGGGACAATCGCCAGATACGCAGTATTTT. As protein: CASRSPGQSPDTQYF. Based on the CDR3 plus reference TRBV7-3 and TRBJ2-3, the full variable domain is GAGVSQTPSNKVTEKGKYVELRCDPISGHTALYWYRQSLGQGPEFLIYFQGTGAADDSGLPNDRFFAVRPEGSVSTLKIQRTERGDSAVYLCASRSPGQSPDTQYFGPGTRLTVL.